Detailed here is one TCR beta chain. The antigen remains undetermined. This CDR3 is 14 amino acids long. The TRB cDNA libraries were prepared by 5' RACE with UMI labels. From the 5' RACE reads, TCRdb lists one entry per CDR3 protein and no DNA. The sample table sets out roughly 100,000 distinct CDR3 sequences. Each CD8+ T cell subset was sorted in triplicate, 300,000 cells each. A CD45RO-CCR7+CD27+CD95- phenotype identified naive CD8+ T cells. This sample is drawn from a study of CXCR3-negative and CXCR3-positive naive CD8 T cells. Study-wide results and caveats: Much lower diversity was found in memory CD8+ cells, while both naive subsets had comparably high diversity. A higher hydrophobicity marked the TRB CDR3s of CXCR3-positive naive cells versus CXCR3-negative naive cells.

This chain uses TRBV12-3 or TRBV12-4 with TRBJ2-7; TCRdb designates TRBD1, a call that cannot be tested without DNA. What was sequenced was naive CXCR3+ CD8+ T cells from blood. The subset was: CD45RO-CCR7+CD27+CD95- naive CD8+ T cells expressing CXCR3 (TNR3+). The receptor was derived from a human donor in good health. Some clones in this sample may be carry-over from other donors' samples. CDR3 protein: CASTPGRDTYEQYF.